A selection of T cell receptor beta chains follows, all from one sample in a study of tumor-infiltrating lymphocytes in primary liver carcinoma. TCRdb used MiXCR to reprocess the multiplex PCR reads, holding one entry per CDR3 protein. The data hold some 100,000 distinct CDR3 sequences, with around 71% observed a single time. Source material: liver tumor tissue from sampling region 2. The source is a woman aged 55 to 70 with primary liver carcinoma and hepatitis B virus infection. Both conserved end residues are part of each CDR3. A D gene is named only where the DNA matches it firmly. Only some rows state a clone size, as once, few, many or a class for expanded clones.

TRBD2,.,TRBJ2-1,TRBV11-2,CASGIIAGNEQFF,TGTGCCAGCGGCATCATAGCGGGGAATGAGCAGTTCTTC
.,.,TRBJ1-6,TRBV11-2,CTSSLDPGANSPLHF,TGTACCAGCAGCTTAGACCCGGGGGCCAATTCACCCCTTCACTTC
.,.,TRBJ2-3,TRBV5-1,CVSSLGSSLNTQYF,TGCGTCAGCAGCTTGGGGTCCTCCTTGAATACGCAGTATTTT
.,.,TRBJ1-4,TRBV12-3/TRBV12-4,CASSQDSHEKLFF,TGTGCCAGCAGTCAGGACAGTCATGAAAAACTGTTTTTT
.,.,TRBJ1-2,TRBV29-1,CSVARVTGARDYTF,TGCAGTGTTGCCCGGGTGACGGGCGCTCGCGACTACACCTTC
TRBD1,once,TRBJ1-4,TRBV6-5,CASGSQGANEKLYF,TGTGCCAGCGGGTCCCAGGGGGCCAATGAAAAACTGTATTTT
TRBD1,many,TRBJ2-1,TRBV12-3/TRBV12-4,CASSPWDRNYNEQFF,TGTGCCAGCAGTCCCTGGGACAGAAATTACAATGAGCAGTTCTTC
TRBD2,few,TRBJ2-3,TRBV28,CANTQTSGITDTQYF,TGTGCCAACACCCAGACTAGCGGGATCACAGATACGCAGTATTTT
.,few,TRBJ2-7,TRBV4-1,CSSSQPRTPYEQYF,TGCTCCAGCAGCCAACCTAGGACCCCCTACGAGCAGTACTTC
TRBD2,once,TRBJ2-1,TRBV6-1,CARSRLACGSPEQFF,TGTGCCAGGAGTCGGTTGGCTTGCGGGAGTCCTGAGCAGTTCTTC
.,.,TRBJ2-7,TRBV5-1,CASSRSASGDPYEQYF,TGCGCCAGCAGCCGCTCGGCCTCAGGGGATCCCTACGAGCAGTACTTC
TRBD1,.,TRBJ2-2,TRBV12-3/TRBV12-4,CASRWDRNTGELFF,TGTGCCAGCAGATGGGACAGGAACACCGGGGAGCTGTTTTTT
.,many,TRBJ1-1,TRBV10-3,CAISELTGFEVEAFF,TGTGCCATCAGTGAGTTGACAGGTTTCGAGGTTGAAGCTTTCTTT
TRBD2,.,TRBJ2-1,TRBV6-1,CASLGPSGRAYNEQFF,TGTGCCAGTTTAGGCCCTAGCGGCAGAGCCTACAATGAGCAGTTCTTC
.,.,TRBJ2-2,TRBV11-2,CASSFIEGVSTGELFF,TGTGCCAGCAGCTTCATAGAGGGAGTGAGCACCGGTGAGCTGTTTTTT
TRBD1,.,TRBJ2-1,TRBV5-1,CASSLILQGHNEQFF,TGCGCCAGCAGCTTGATATTACAGGGGCACAATGAGCAGTTCTTC
.,many,TRBJ2-1,TRBV24-1,CATSEGGSYNEQFF,TGTGCCACCAGTGAGGGCGGGTCCTACAATGAGCAGTTCTTC
TRBD2,.,TRBJ2-2,TRBV29-1,CSVVTSMNTWELFF,TGCAGCGTAGTGACTAGCATGAACACCTGGGAGCTGTTTTTT
.,many,TRBJ2-5,TRBV29-1,CSVEGRATERETQYF,TGCAGCGTTGAAGGCAGAGCGACAGAGCGAGAGACCCAGTACTTC
.,.,TRBJ2-3,TRBV11-2,CTSSPGLAGPDTQYF,TGTACCAGCAGCCCTGGATTAGCTGGCCCAGATACGCAGTATTTT
.,.,TRBJ2-2,TRBV6-6,CASGYSKGRVTNTGELLF,TGTGCCAGCGGTTACTCGAAGGGCAGGGTAACGAACACCGGGGAGCTGTTATTT
.,.,TRBJ2-1,TRBV6-5,CASSVVHGDTNWFF,TGTGCCAGCAGTGTGGTACACGGGGACACAAATTGGTTCTTC
.,.,TRBJ2-2,TRBV11-2,CASSPPQGPTGEQFF,TGCGCCAGCAGCCCTCCGCAAGGACCGACCGGGGAGCAGTTCTTT
.,.,TRBJ2-3,TRBV27,CAGSLSFRESHTDTQYF,TGTGCCGGCAGTTTATCATTCCGGGAGTCTCACACAGATACGCAGTATTTT
TRBD2,many,TRBJ2-5,TRBV4-2,CASSQAWREVQETQYF,TGTGCCAGCAGCCAAGCCTGGCGGGAGGTCCAAGAGACCCAGTACTTC
.,.,TRBJ2-1,TRBV5-6,CASTFGVSGNNEQFF,TGTGCCAGCACCTTCGGGGTTAGCGGAAACAATGAGCAGTTCTTC
.,.,TRBJ2-1,TRBV10-3,CAIGELENEQFF,TGTGCCATCGGTGAATTAGAGAACGAGCAGTTCTTC
.,once,TRBJ2-3,TRBV11-2,CAGSPWADAQYF,TGCGCCGGCAGCCCCTGGGCGGATGCGCAGTATTTT
TRBD1,.,TRBJ2-3,TRBV5-1,CANIGTGGLTQYF,TGCGCCAACATAGGAACAGGGGGCCTCACGCAGTATTTT
.,few,TRBJ2-5,TRBV7-9,CASSPRETQYF,TGTGCCAGCAGCCCCCGAGAGACCCAGTACTTC
.,many,TRBJ1-1,TRBV5-1,CASSLPTNTEAFF,TGCGCCAGCAGCTTACCGACAAACACTGAAGCTTTCTTT
TRBD1,many,TRBJ1-4,TRBV28,CASTTGGGMEKLFF,TGTGCCAGCACGACAGGGGGCGGTATGGAAAAACTGTTTTTT
TRBD1,.,TRBJ1-5,TRBV6-6,CASSKSRLTGRGNQPRHF,TGTGCCAGTAGTAAGTCTAGGCTGACAGGGAGAGGCAATCAGCCCCGGCATTTT
TRBD2,many,TRBJ2-4,TRBV28,CASSLVGGGRNIQYF,TGTGCCAGCAGTTTAGTGGGCGGGGGGCGAAACATTCAGTACTTC
TRBD1,.,TRBJ2-2,TRBV6-5,CASSYMGTGVTGELFF,TGTGCCAGCAGTTACATGGGGACAGGGGTCACCGGGGAGCTGTTTTTT
.,.,TRBJ1-6,TRBV11-2,CASSLEPGANSPLHF,TGTGCCAGCAGCTTAGAGCCGGGGGCAAATTCACCCCTACACTTT
.,.,TRBJ2-2,TRBV28,CASRYIQGTWELFF,TGTGCCAGCAGATATATTCAGGGCACCTGGGAGCTGTTTTTT
.,.,TRBJ2-4,TRBV5-1,CASRYDRKSIQYF,TGCGCCAGCAGATATGACAGAAAAAGCATTCAGTACTTC
.,many,TRBJ2-7,TRBV28,CASSVGGSRGREQYF,TGTGCCAGCAGTGTGGGTGGCAGCCGGGGTCGGGAGCAGTACTTC
.,.,TRBJ1-1,TRBV27,CASSPRARRAEAFF,TGTGCCAGCAGTCCCCGAGCCCGGCGGGCTGAAGCTTTCTTT
.,.,TRBJ1-5,TRBV6-1,CAISERGSRYSNQSQHF,TGCGCCATCAGTGAGAGGGGCAGCCGGTATAGCAATCAGTCCCAGCATTTT
.,many,TRBJ2-1,TRBV29-1,CSVVVASGEQFF,TGCAGCGTTGTAGTTGCCAGTGGGGAGCAGTTCTTC
TRBD2,.,TRBJ2-1,TRBV5-1,CASSVTSGASLDNEQFF,TGCGCCAGCAGCGTGACTAGCGGGGCTTCATTAGACAATGAGCAGTTCTTC
TRBD2,once,TRBJ2-5,TRBV4-2,CAINPAGLAEQETQYF,TGTGCCATCAACCCCGCGGGACTAGCGGAGCAAGAGACCCAGTACTTC
TRBD2,.,TRBJ2-2,TRBV29-1,CSVEDPWTSQGSGQLFF,TGCAGCGTTGAAGATCCCTGGACTAGTCAAGGGTCCGGGCAGCTGTTTTTT
TRBD2,.,TRBJ2-3,TRBV11-3,CASSLRTSADTQYF,TGTGCCAGCAGCCTCAGGACTAGCGCAGATACACAGTATTTT
.,.,TRBJ2-7,TRBV29-1,CSVADVGKIAQYF,TGCAGCGTGGCGGATGTGGGGAAGATCGCGCAGTACTTC
.,.,TRBJ2-1,TRBV5-1,CASSLVGDCNYNEQFF,TGCGCCAGCAGCTTGGTTGGGGACTGTAACTACAATGAACAGTTCTTC
.,.,TRBJ1-5,TRBV4-2,CASSQTTGKQNSSNQPQHF,TGTGCCAGTAGCCAGACAACTGGAAAACAGAATTCTAGCAATCAGCCCCAGCATTTT
TRBD2,.,TRBJ2-1,TRBV11-3,CASSLSRGEWGVHEQFF,TGTGCCAGTAGCTTAAGTCGGGGGGAGTGGGGTGTCCATGAGCAGTTCTTC
TRBD2,once,TRBJ2-7,TRBV11-2,CASSLIWEITLAGLGCEQYF,TGTGCCAGCAGCTTAATTTGGGAAATAACCCTAGCGGGCCTAGGATGCGAGCAGTACTTC
.,.,TRBJ2-7,TRBV14,CASSHKHVRYF,TGTGCCAGCAGCCACAAACACGTGCGGTACTTC